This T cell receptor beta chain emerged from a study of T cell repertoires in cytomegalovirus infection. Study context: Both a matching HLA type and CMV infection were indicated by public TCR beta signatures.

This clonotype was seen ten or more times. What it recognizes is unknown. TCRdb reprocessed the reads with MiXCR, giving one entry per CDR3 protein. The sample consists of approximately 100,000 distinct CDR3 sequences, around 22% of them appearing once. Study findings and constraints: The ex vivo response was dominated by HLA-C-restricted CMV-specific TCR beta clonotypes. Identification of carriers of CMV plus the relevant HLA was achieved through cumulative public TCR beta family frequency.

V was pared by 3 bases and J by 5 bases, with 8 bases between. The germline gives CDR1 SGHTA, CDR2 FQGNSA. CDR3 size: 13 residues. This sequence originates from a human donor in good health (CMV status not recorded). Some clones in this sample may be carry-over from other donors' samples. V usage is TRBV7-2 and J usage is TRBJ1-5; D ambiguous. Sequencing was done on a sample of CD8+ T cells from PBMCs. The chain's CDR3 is CASSLRDDQPQHF. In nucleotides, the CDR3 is TGTGCCAGCAGCTTGAGAGATGATCAGCCCCAGCATTTT.